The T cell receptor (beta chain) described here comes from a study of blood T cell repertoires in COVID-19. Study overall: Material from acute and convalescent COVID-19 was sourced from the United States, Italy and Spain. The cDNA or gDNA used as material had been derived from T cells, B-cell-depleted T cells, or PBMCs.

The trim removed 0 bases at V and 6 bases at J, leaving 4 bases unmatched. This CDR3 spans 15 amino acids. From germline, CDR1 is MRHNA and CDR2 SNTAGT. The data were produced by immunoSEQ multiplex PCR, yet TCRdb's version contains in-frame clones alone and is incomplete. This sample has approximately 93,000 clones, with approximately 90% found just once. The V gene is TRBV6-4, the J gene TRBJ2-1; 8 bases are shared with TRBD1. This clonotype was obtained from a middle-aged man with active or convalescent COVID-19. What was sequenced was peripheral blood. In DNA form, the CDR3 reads TGTGCCAGCAGTGACTCGCAGGGGGCGGGCAATGAGCAGTTCTTC. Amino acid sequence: CASSDSQGAGNEQFF.